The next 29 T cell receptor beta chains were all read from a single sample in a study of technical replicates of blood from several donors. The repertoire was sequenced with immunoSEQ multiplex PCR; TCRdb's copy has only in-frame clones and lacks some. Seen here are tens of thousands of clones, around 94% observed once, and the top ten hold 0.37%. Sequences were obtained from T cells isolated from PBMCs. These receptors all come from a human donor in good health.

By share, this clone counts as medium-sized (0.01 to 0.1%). The chain's CDR3 is CASSRQGSHTIYF. The CDR3 DNA follows: TGTGCCAGCAGTCGACAGGGTTCACACACCATATATTTT. V gene TRBV6-5 combines with J gene TRBJ1-3, with TRBD1 matching 7 bases. The germline CDR1 and CDR2 sequences are MNHEY and SVGAGI. This CDR3 is built from 13 residues. J lost 8 bases, V lost 5 bases, and 6 bases had no gene match.

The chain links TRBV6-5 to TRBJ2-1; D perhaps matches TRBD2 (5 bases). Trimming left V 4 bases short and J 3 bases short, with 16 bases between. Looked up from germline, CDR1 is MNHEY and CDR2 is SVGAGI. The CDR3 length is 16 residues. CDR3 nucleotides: TGTGCCAGCAGTTCCGAGGACTCCCACTTCTACAATGAGCAGTTCTTC. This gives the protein CASSSEDSHFYNEQFF.

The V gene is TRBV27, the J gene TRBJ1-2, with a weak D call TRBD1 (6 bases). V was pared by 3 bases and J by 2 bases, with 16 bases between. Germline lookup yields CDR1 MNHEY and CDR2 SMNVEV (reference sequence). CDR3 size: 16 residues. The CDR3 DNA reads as TGTGCCAGCAGTTTGCGCGAGGGGGAGGGGAACTATGGCTACACCTTC. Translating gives CASSLREGEGNYGYTF.

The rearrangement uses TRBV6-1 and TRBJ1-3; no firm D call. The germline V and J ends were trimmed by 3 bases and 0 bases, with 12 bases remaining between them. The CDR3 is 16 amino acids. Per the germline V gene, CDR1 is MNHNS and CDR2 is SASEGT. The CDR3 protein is CASSDNRQSSGNTIYF. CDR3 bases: TGTGCCAGCAGTGATAACAGACAAAGCTCTGGAAACACCATATATTTT.

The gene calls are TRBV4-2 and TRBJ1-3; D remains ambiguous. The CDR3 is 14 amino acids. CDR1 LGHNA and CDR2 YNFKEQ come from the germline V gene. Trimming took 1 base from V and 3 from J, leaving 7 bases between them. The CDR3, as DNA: TGTGCCAGCAGCCAAGGGGAGAGTGGAAACACCATATATTTT. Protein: CASSQGESGNTIYF.

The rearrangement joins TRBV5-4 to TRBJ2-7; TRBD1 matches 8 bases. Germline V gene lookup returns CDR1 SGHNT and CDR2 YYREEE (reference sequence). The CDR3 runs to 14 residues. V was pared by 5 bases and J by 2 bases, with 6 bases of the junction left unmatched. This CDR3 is CASSRQGAPYEQYF. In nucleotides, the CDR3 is TGTGCCAGCAGTCGGCAGGGGGCCCCCTACGAGCAGTACTTC.

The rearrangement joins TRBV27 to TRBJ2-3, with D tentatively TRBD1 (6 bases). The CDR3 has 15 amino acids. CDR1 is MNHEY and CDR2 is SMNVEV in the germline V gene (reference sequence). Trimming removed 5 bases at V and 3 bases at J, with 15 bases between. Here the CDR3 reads CASSTLGGSTDTQYF. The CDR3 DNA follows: TGTGCCAGCAGTACCCTTGGGGGCTCTACAGATACGCAGTATTTT.

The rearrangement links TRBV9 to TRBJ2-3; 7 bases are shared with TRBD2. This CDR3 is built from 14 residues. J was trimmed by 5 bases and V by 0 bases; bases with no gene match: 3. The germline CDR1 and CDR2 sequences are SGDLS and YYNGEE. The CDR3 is CASSVGAGKDTQYF. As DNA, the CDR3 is TGTGCCAGCAGCGTAGGAGCGGGAAAAGATACGCAGTATTTT.

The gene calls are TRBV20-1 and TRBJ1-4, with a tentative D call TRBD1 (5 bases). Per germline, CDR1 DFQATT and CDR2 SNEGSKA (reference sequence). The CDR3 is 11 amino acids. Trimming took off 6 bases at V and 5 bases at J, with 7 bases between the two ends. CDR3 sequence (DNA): TGCAGTGCAGGGGTCAATGAAAAACTGTTTTTT. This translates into CSAGVNEKLFF.

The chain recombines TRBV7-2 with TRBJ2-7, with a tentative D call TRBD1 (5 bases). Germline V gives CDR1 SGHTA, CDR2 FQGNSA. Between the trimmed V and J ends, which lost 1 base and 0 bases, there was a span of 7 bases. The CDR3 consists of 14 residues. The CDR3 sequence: CASSLDRYSYEQYF. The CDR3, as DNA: TGTGCCAGCAGCTTAGACAGGTACTCCTACGAGCAGTACTTC.

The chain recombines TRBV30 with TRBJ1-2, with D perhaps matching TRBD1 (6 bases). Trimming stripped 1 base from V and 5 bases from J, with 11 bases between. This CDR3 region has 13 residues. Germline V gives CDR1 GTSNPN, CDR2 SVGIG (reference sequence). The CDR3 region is CAWSGEGEYGYTF. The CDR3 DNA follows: TGTGCCTGGAGTGGGGAGGGGGAATATGGCTACACCTTC.

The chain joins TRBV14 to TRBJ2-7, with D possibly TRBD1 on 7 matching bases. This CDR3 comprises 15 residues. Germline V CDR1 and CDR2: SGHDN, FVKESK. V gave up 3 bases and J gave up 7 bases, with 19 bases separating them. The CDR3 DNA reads TGTGCCAGCAGCCAGGCAGTTCTTCAGGGGGGTGAGCAGTACTTC. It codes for CASSQAVLQGGEQYF. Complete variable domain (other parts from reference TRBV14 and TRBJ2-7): EAGVTQFPSHSVIEKGQTVTLRCDPISGHDNLYWYRRVMGKEIKFLLHFVKESKQDESGMPNNRFLAERTGGTYSTLKVQPAELEDSGVYFCASSQAVLQGGEQYFGPGTRLTVT.

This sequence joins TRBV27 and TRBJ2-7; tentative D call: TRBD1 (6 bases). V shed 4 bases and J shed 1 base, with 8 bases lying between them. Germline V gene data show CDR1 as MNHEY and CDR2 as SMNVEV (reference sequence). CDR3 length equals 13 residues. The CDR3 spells CASSWTESYEQYF. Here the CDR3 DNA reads TGTGCCAGCAGTTGGACAGAGTCCTACGAGCAGTACTTC.

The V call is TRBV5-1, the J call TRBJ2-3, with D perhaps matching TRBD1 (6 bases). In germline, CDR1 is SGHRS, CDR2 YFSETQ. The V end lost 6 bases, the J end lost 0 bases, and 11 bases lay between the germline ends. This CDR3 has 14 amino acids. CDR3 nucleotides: TGCGCCAGCAAATGGACAGCTAGCACAGATACGCAGTATTTT. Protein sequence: CASKWTASTDTQYF.

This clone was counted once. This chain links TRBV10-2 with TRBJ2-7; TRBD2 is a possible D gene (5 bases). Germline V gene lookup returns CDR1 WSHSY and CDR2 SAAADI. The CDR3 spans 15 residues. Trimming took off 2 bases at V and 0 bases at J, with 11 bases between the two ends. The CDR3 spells CASSEIGLASYEQYF. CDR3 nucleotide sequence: TGCGCCAGCAGTGAGATTGGACTCGCCTCCTACGAGCAGTACTTC.

The CDR3 loop is CASHTGGADEQFF. CDR3 bases: TGTGCCAGCCATACAGGGGGCGCCGATGAGCAGTTCTTC. The chain recombines TRBV6-6 with TRBJ2-1, with 9 bases aligning to TRBD1. V lost 8 bases to trimming and J lost 8 bases; unmatched junction nucleotides: 7. The CDR3 extends over 13 amino acids. Per germline, CDR1 MNHNY and CDR2 SVGAGI (reference sequence).

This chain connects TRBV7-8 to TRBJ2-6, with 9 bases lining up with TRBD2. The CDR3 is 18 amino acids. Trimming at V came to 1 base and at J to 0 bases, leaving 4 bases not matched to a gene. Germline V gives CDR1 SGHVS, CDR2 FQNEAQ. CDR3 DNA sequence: TGTGCCAGCAGCTTAGGGGCTAGCGGGGTCTCTGGGGCCAACGTCCTGACTTTC. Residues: CASSLGASGVSGANVLTF.

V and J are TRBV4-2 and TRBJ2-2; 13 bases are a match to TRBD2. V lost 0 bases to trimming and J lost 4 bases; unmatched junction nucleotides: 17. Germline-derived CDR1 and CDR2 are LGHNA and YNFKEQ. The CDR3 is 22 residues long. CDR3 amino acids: CASSQDVWLVEGTSGITGELFF. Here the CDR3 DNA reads TGTGCCAGCAGCCAAGATGTCTGGTTAGTCGAAGGGACTAGCGGGATCACCGGGGAGCTGTTTTTT.

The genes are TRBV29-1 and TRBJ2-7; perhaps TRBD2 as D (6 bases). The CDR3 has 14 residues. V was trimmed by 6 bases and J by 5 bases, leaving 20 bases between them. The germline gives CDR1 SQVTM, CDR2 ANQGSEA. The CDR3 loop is CSVARERIGHEQYF. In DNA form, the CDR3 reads TGCAGCGTAGCCCGGGAGCGGATAGGGCACGAGCAGTACTTC.

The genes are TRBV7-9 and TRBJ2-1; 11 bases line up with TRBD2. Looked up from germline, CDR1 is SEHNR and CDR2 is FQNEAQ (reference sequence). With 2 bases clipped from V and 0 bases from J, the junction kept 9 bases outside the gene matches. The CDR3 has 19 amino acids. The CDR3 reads CASSLIRTSGLSSYNEQFF. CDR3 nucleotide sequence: TGTGCCAGCAGCTTAATCCGGACTAGCGGGCTTAGCTCCTACAATGAGCAGTTCTTC.

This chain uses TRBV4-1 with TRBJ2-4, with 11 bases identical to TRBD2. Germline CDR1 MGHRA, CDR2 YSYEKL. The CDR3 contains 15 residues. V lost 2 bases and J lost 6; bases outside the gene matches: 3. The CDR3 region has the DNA TGCGCCAGCAGCCAACTGGGACTAGCGGTAAACATTCAGTACTTC. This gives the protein CASSQLGLAVNIQYF.

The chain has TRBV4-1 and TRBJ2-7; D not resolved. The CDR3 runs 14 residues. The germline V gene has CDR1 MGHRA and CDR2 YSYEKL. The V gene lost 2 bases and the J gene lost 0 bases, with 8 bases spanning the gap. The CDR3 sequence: CASSQTGSSYEQYF. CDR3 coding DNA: TGCGCCAGCAGCCAAACCGGGTCCTCCTACGAGCAGTACTTC.

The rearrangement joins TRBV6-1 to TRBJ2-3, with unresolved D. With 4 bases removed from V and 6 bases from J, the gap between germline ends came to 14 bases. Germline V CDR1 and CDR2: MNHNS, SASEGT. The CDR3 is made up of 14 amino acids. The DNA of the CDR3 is TGTGCCAGCAGTGCCACCTTAGCTAGGGATACGCAGTATTTT. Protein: CASSATLARDTQYF.

CDR3 sequence reads: CAWSVQRELNEQYF. The CDR3 bases are TGTGCCTGGAGTGTACAGCGGGAGCTTAACGAGCAGTACTTC. This chain connects TRBV30 to TRBJ2-7; 8 bases line up with TRBD2. CDR3 length equals 14 residues. From germline, CDR1 is GTSNPN and CDR2 SVGIG (reference sequence). V was clipped by 0 bases and J by 5 bases; unmatched bases: 6.

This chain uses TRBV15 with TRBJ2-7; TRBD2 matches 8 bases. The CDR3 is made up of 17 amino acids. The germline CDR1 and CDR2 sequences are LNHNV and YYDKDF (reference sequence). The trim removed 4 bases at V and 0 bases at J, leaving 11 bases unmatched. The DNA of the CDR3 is TGTGCCACCAGCATAATACCTATAGCGGGAAGCTCCTACGAGCAGTACTTC. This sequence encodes CATSIIPIAGSSYEQYF.

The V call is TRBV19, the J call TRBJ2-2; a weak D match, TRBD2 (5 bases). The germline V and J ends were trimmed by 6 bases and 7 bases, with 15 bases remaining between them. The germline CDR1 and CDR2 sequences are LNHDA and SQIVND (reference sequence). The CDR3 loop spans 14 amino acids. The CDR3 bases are TGTGCCAGTAGCGCCGTCATCGGAGGCGGGGAGCTGTTTTTT. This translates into CASSAVIGGGELFF.

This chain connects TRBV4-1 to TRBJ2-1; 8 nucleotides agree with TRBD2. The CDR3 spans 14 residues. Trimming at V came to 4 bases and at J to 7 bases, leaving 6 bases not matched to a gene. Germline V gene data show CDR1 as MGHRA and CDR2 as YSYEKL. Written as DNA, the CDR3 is TGCGCCAGCAGCCCCGAGCGGGAGAGGAATGAGCAGTTCTTC. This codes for CASSPERERNEQFF.

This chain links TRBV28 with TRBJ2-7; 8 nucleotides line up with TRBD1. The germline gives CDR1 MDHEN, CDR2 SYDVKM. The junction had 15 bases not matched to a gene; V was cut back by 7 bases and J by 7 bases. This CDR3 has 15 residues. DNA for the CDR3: TGTGCCAGCACCAGGACAGGGCCTATCCTCCCGGAGCAGTACTTC. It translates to CASTRTGPILPEQYF.

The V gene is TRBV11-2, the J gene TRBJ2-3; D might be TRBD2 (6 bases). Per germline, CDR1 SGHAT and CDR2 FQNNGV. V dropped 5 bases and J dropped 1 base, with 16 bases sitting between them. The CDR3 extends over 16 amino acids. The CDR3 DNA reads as TGTGCCAGCAGCAACACGAGGGAGGCCGGCACAGATACGCAGTATTTT. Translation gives CASSNTREAGTDTQYF. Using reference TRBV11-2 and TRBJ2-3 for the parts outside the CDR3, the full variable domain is EAGVAQSPRYKIIEKRQSVAFWCNPISGHATLYWYQQILGQGPKLLIQFQNNGVVDDSQLPKDRFSAERLKGVDSTLKIQPAKLEDSAVYLCASSNTREAGTDTQYFGPGTRLTVL.